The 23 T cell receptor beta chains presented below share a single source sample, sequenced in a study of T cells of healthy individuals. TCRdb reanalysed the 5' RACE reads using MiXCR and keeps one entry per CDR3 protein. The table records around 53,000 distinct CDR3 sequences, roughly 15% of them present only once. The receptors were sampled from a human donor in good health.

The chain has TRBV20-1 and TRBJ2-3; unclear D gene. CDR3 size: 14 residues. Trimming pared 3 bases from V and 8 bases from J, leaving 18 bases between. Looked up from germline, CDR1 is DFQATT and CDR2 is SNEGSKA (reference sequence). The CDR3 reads CSARSVALAVTQYF. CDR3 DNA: TGCAGTGCTAGGTCAGTCGCCCTGGCTGTTACGCAGTATTTT.

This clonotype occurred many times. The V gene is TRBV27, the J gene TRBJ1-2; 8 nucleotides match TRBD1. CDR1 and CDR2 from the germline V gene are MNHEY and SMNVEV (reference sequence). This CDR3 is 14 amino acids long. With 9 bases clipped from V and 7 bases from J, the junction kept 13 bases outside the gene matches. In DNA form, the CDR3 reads TGTGCCAGTAGAACAGGGGGGCAACTTTCTGGCTACACCTTC. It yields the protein CASRTGGQLSGYTF.

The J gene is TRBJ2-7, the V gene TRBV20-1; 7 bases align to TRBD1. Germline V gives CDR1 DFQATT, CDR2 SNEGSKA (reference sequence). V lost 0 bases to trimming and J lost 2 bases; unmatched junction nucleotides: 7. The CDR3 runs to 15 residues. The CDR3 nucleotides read TGCAGTGCTAGAGAGAAGACAGGGATCACCTACGAGCAGTACTTC. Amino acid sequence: CSAREKTGITYEQYF.

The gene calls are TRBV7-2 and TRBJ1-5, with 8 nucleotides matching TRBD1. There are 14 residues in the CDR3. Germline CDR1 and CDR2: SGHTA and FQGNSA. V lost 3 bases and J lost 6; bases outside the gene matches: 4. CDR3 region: CASSFLQGGQPQHF. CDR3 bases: TGTGCCAGCAGCTTCTTACAGGGGGGTCAGCCCCAGCATTTT.

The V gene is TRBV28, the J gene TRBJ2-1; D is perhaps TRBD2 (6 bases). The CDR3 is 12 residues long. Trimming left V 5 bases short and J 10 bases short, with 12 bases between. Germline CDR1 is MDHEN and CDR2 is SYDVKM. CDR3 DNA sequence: TGTGCCAGCAGTGCCTCGGAGGGAGAGCAGTTCTTC. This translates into CASSASEGEQFF.

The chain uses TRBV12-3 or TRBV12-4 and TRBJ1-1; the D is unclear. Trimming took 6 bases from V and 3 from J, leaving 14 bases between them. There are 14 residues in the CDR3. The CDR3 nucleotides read TGTGCCAGCAGCCTCCCGGGGAGTTACACTGAAGCTTTCTTT. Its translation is CASSLPGSYTEAFF.

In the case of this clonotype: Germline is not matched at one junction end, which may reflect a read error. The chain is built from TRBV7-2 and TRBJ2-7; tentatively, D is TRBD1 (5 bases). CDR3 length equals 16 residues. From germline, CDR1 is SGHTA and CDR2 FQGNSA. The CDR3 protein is CAGSRPTQGLGYEQYF. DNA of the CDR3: TGTGCCGGCAGTCGTCCCACGCAGGGATTGGGCTACGAGCAGTACTTC.

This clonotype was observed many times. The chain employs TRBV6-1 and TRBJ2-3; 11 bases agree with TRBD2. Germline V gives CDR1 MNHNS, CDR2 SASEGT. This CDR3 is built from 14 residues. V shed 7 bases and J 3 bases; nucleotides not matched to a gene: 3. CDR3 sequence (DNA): TGTGCCAGCAAACTAGCGGGGGTTACAGATACGCAGTATTTT. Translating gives CASKLAGVTDTQYF.

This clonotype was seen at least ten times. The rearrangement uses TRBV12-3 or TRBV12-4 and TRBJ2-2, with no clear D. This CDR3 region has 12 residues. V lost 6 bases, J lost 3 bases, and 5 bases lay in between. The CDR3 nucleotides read TGTGCCAGCAGCCCTGACACCGGGGAGCTGTTTTTT. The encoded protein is CASSPDTGELFF.

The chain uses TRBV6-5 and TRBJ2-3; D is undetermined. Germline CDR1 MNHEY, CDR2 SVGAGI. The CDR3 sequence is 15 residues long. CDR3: CARSEKGEYTDTQYF. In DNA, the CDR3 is TGTGCAAGAAGTGAAAAGGGCGAATACACAGATACGCAGTATTTT.

CDR3 bases: TGTGCCAGCAGATATAATCTAGGTGCGGGATCCGAGCAGTTCTTC. It specifies CASRYNLGAGSEQFF. The gene calls are TRBV27 and TRBJ2-1; D is possibly TRBD2 (6 bases). Trimming cost V 6 bases and J 10 bases, with 22 bases left between them. The CDR3 has 15 residues. From germline, CDR1 is MNHEY and CDR2 SMNVEV (reference sequence).

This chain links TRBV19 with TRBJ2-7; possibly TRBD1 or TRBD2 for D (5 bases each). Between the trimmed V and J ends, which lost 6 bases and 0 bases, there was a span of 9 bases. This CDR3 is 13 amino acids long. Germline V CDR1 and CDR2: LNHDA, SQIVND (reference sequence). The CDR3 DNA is TGTGCCAGTAGCCGGGGCCTCTCCTACGAGCAGTACTTC. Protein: CASSRGLSYEQYF.

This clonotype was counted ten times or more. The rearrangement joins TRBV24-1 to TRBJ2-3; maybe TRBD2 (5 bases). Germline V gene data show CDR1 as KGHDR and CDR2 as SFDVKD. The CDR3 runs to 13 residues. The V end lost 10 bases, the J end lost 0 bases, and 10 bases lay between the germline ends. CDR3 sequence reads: CATGSGSTDTQYF. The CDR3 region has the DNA TGTGCCACAGGAAGCGGAAGCACAGATACGCAGTATTTT.

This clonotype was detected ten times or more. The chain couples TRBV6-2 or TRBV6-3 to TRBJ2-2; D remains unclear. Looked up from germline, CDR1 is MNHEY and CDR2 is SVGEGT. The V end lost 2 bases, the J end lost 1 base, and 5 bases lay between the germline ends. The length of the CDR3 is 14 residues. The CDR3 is CASSYSQNTGELFF. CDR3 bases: TGTGCCAGCAGTTACAGCCAGAACACCGGGGAGCTGTTTTTT.

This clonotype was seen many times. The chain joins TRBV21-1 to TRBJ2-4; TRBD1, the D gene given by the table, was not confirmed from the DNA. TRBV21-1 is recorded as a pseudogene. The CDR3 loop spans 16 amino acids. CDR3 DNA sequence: TGTGCCAGCAGCAAACCCGGGGCGGGTGCCAAAAACATTCAGTACTTC. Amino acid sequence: CASSKPGAGAKNIQYF.

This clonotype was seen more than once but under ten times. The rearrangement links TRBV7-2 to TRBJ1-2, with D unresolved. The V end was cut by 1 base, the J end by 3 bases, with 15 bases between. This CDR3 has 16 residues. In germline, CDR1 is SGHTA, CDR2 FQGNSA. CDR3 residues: CASSLGFGSAYYGYTF. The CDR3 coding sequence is TGTGCCAGCAGCTTAGGTTTCGGCAGCGCCTACTATGGCTACACCTTC. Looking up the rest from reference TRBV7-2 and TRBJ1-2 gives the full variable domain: GAGVSQSPSNKVTEKGKDVELRCDPISGHTALYWYRQSLGQGLEFLIYFQGNSAPDKSGLPSDRFSAERTGGSVSTLTIQRTQQEDSAVYLCASSLGFGSAYYGYTFGSGTRLTVV.

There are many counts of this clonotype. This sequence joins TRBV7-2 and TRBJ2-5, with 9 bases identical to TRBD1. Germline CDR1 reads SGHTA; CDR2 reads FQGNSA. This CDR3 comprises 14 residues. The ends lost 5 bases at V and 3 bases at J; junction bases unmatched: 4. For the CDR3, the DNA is TGTGCCAGCAGCGCGGACAGGGGAGAAGAGACCCAGTACTTC. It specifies CASSADRGEETQYF.

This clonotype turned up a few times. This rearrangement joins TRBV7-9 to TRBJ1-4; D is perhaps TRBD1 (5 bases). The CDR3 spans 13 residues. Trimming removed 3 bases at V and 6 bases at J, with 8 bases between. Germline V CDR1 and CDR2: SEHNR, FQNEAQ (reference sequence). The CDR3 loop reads CASSLSRDEKLFF. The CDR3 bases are TGTGCCAGCAGCTTGAGCAGGGATGAAAAACTGTTTTTT.

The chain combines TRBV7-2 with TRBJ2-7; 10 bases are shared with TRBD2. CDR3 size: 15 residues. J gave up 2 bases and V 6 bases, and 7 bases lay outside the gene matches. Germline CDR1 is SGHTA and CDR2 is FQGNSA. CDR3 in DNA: TGTGCCAGCAGTTGGACTAGCGGACCCACCTACGAGCAGTACTTC. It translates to CASSWTSGPTYEQYF.

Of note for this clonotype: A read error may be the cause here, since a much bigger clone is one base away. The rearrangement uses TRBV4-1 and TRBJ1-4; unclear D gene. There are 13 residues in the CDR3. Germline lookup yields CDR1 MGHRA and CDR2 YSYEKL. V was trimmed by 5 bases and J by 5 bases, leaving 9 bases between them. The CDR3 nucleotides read TGCGCCAGCAGCATACTAAGGAATGAAAAACTGTTTTTT. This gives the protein CASSILRNEKLFF.

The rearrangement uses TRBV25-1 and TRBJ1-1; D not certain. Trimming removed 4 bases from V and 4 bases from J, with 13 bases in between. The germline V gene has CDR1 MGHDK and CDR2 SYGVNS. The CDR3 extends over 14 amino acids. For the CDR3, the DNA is TGTGCCAGCAGTGGAATAGCGCGGGGCACTGAAGCTTTCTTT. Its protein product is CASSGIARGTEAFF.

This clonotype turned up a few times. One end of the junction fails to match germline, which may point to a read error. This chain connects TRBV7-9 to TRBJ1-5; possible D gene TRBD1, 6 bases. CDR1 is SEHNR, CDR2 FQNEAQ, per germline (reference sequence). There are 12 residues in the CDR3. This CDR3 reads CGSGQDNQPQHF. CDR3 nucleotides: TGCGGTTCGGGACAAGACAATCAGCCCCAGCATTTT.

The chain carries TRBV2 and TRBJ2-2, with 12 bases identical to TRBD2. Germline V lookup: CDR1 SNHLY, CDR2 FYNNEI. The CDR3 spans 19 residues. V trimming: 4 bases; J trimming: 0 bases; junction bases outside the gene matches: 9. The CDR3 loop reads CASSGGLAGRPSNTGELFF. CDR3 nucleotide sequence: TGTGCCAGCAGTGGAGGACTAGCGGGACGCCCTTCGAACACCGGGGAGCTGTTTTTT. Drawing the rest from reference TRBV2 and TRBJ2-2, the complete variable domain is EPEVTQTPSHQVTQMGQEVILRCVPISNHLYFYWYRQILGQKVEFLVSFYNNEISEKSEIFDDQFSVERPDGSNFTLKIRSTKLEDSAMYFCASSGGLAGRPSNTGELFFGEGSRLTVL.